Listed here are 27 T cell receptor beta chains from one sample, sequenced in a study of blood T cells in healthy people across ages. It was with a sample-barcoded 5' primer and a J-beta primer mix that a second PCR of roughly 7 to 12 cycles was run. A single record per CDR3 protein comes from TCRdb applying MiXCR to the 5' RACE reads. The table lists under 1,000,000 distinct CDR3 sequences, roughly 40% of them singletons. Sequencing used blood. These receptors were obtained from a man aged 18 to 29 in good health.

For this clonotype: Mismatch with germline at one junction end may stem from a read error. The chain links TRBV6-2 or TRBV6-3 to TRBJ1-2, with D possibly TRBD1 on 5 matching bases. Germline-derived CDR1 and CDR2 are MNHEY and SVGEGT. The CDR3 runs 14 residues. The CDR3 nucleotides read TGTGCCAGCACTCAAGAACAAGGGGCGTATGGCCACACCTTC. This gives the protein CASTQEQGAYGHTF.

This clonotype was picked up a small number of times. The chain links TRBV9 to TRBJ2-7, with D maybe TRBD1 (6 bases). The CDR3 length is 14 residues. Germline CDR1 reads SGDLS; CDR2 reads YYNGEE. Trimming took 0 bases from V and 1 from J, leaving 8 bases between them. CDR3 in DNA: TGTGCCAGCAGCGTAGACAGGGTTTCCTACGAGCAGTACTTC. Translating gives CASSVDRVSYEQYF. Full variable domain (outside the CDR3, taken from reference TRBV9 and TRBJ2-7): DSGVTQTPKHLITATGQRVTLRCSPRSGDLSVYWYQQSLDQGLQFLIQYYNGEERAKGNILERFSAQQFPDLHSELNLSSLELGDSALYFCASSVDRVSYEQYFGPGTRLTVT.

The chain employs TRBV5-1 and TRBJ1-5; no firm D call. CDR1 is SGHRS, CDR2 YFSETQ, per germline. This CDR3 is built from 16 residues. V was shortened by 0 bases and J by 3 bases, with 13 bases between the two germline ends. CDR3: CASSLVGGASNQPQHF. In DNA form, the CDR3 reads TGCGCCAGCAGCTTGGTTGGCGGAGCATCCAATCAGCCCCAGCATTTT.

This clonotype has a handful of counts. The chain carries TRBV2 and TRBJ2-4; possible D gene TRBD1, 5 bases. The CDR3 runs 13 residues. The germline V and J ends were trimmed by 4 bases and 13 bases, with 17 bases remaining between them. Germline V gene data show CDR1 as SNHLY and CDR2 as FYNNEI. The CDR3 DNA follows: TGTGCCAGCAGTGGTCAGGGCCCAAATGAGCAGTACTTC. It yields the protein CASSGQGPNEQYF.

This chain links TRBV2 with TRBJ1-2; 8 bases are a match to TRBD1. Germline V gene data show CDR1 as SNHLY and CDR2 as FYNNEI. The V segment lost 7 bases and the J segment 6 bases; nucleotides outside the gene matches: 7. The CDR3 has 13 residues. The DNA for the CDR3 is TGTGCCAGCACGATACAGGACAGGGATGGCTACACCTTC. It is translated as CASTIQDRDGYTF. The variable domain in full, completed from reference TRBV2 and TRBJ1-2, reads EPEVTQTPSHQVTQMGQEVILRCVPISNHLYFYWYRQILGQKVEFLVSFYNNEISEKSEIFDDQFSVERPDGSNFTLKIRSTKLEDSAMYFCASTIQDRDGYTFGSGTRLTVV.

The chain links TRBV5-6 to TRBJ2-7; perhaps D is TRBD1 or TRBD2 (5 bases each). V was clipped by 1 base and J by 1 base, with 12 bases between them. The CDR3 runs to 15 residues. The V gene's germline CDR1 is SGHDT and CDR2 YYEEEE. The CDR3 here is CASSLRDPDSYEQYF. Written as DNA, the CDR3 is TGTGCCAGCAGCTTGCGGGACCCCGATTCCTACGAGCAGTACTTC.

This clonotype was recorded at least ten times. The chain joins TRBV12-3 or TRBV12-4 to TRBJ2-7; D may be TRBD1 (6 bases). The CDR3 extends over 16 amino acids. Deletions cut 2 bases from V and 2 bases from J, with 16 bases between. This CDR3 is CASSLTNRDTPYEQYF. The CDR3 DNA follows: TGTGCCAGCAGTTTAACAAACCGGGACACTCCCTACGAGCAGTACTTC.

The chain uses TRBV29-1 and TRBJ2-1; D call uncertain. This CDR3 contains 12 residues. Germline assignment: CDR1 SQVTM and CDR2 ANQGSEA. Between the trimmed V and J ends, which lost 5 bases and 13 bases, there was a span of 18 bases. The CDR3 region has the DNA TGCAGCGTTAGTCAGCCCCCAGAGACCCAGTTCTTC. Protein product: CSVSQPPETQFF.

V and J are TRBV7-6 and TRBJ2-3; TRBD2 agrees at 9 bases. Losses at the gene ends were 1 base for V and 3 bases for J; bases not matched to a gene: 5. The CDR3 runs 16 residues. Germline CDR1 is SGHVS and CDR2 is FNYEAQ. The CDR3 reads CASSLDPSGETDTQYF. DNA of the CDR3: TGTGCCAGCAGCTTAGATCCTAGCGGGGAGACAGATACGCAGTATTTT.

The chain recombines TRBV5-1 with TRBJ1-2; 9 bases map to TRBD1. The length of the CDR3 is 15 residues. Losses at the gene ends were 4 bases for V and 1 base for J; bases not matched to a gene: 5. The germline gives CDR1 SGHRS, CDR2 YFSETQ. The CDR3 bases are TGCGCCAGCAGCATACCGGGACAGGGTAACTATGGCTACACCTTC. It specifies CASSIPGQGNYGYTF.

V and J are TRBV7-2 and TRBJ1-2, with 9 bases matching TRBD1. The V gene's germline CDR1 is SGHTA and CDR2 FQGNSA. Losses at the gene ends were 5 bases for V and 8 bases for J; bases not matched to a gene: 12. The CDR3 is made up of 15 amino acids. CDR3 nucleotides: TGTGCCAGCAGCCCGACCGGGACAGGGTCGGGGGGCTACACCTTC. It specifies CASSPTGTGSGGYTF.

The chain has TRBV29-1 and TRBJ2-7, with D unclear. The CDR3 totals 11 residues. The V end lost 6 bases, the J end lost 3 bases, and 9 bases lay between the germline ends. The germline V gene encodes CDR1 SQVTM and CDR2 ANQGSEA. CDR3 loop: CSVQELYEQYF. The CDR3 DNA reads as TGCAGCGTGCAGGAGCTCTACGAGCAGTACTTC.

This clonotype was counted between two and nine times. This chain connects TRBV5-1 to TRBJ1-5; D is unclear. V was pared by 1 base and J by 0 bases, with 17 bases between. This CDR3 is 18 amino acids long. Germline V gene lookup returns CDR1 SGHRS and CDR2 YFSETQ. The DNA for the CDR3 is TGCGCCAGCAGCTTGCTAGCCCGGACGGACTATAGCAATCAGCCCCAGCATTTT. Amino acids: CASSLLARTDYSNQPQHF.

The DNA for the CDR3 is TGCGCCAGCAGCCAAGATCTGAGTGGGTTTGAGCAGTACTTC. Translated: CASSQDLSGFEQYF. The chain couples TRBV4-1 to TRBJ2-5; D unclear. Trimming removed 0 bases from V and 11 bases from J, with 16 bases in between. The CDR3 has 14 residues. CDR1 is MGHRA, CDR2 YSYEKL, per germline.

Regarding this clonotype: This may be a read error: a much more frequent sequence differs by one nucleotide. This chain uses TRBV4-1 with TRBJ1-2, with D unresolved. The germline CDR1 and CDR2 sequences are MGHRA and YSYEKL. CDR3 size: 13 residues. The CDR3 loop reads CARSQDGFRGYTF. The DNA of the CDR3 is TGCGCCCGCAGCCAAGATGGATTTCGTGGCTACACCTTC.

This chain links TRBV7-6 with TRBJ2-7, with TRBD1 as a possible D gene (6 bases). The CDR3 extends over 13 amino acids. Germline lookup yields CDR1 SGHVS and CDR2 FNYEAQ. With 5 bases removed from V and 5 bases from J, the gap between germline ends came to 13 bases. CDR3 coding DNA: TGTGCCAGCAGCGTATACAGGGCCGACGAGCAGTACTTC. Translating gives CASSVYRADEQYF.

The rearrangement uses TRBV7-2 and TRBJ2-1; 13 positions agree with TRBD2. The germline V gene encodes CDR1 SGHTA and CDR2 FQGNSA. V was pared by 5 bases and J by 2 bases, with 3 bases of the junction left unmatched. CDR3 length: 16 amino acids. The CDR3 is CASSRGTSGAYNEQFF. In nucleotides, the CDR3 is TGTGCCAGCAGCCGGGGGACTAGCGGGGCCTACAATGAGCAGTTCTTC. The variable domain in full, completed from reference TRBV7-2 and TRBJ2-1, reads GAGVSQSPSNKVTEKGKDVELRCDPISGHTALYWYRQSLGQGLEFLIYFQGNSAPDKSGLPSDRFSAERTGGSVSTLTIQRTQQEDSAVYLCASSRGTSGAYNEQFFGPGTRLTVL.

This clonotype came up a few times. The V and J genes are TRBV15 and TRBJ2-5, with D perhaps TRBD2 (5 bases). Between the trimmed V and J ends, which lost 5 bases and 0 bases, there was a span of 7 bases. This CDR3 has 13 amino acids. Germline CDR1 reads LNHNV; CDR2 reads YYDKDF (reference sequence). CDR3 protein: CATSRGYQETQYF. The CDR3 nucleotides are TGTGCCACCAGCCGCGGGTACCAAGAGACCCAGTACTTC.

This chain connects TRBV20-1 to TRBJ1-1; the match to TRBD1 covers 10 bases. Per the germline V gene, CDR1 is DFQATT and CDR2 is SNEGSKA (reference sequence). This CDR3 has 13 residues. V lost 8 bases, J lost 6 bases, and 9 bases stayed unmatched. Written as DNA, the CDR3 is TGCAGTCCTTGGGGCGGGACAGGGGCTGAAGCTTTCTTT. Its protein is CSPWGGTGAEAFF.

Of note for this clonotype: This may be a read error: a much more frequent sequence differs by one nucleotide. V gene TRBV9 combines with J gene TRBJ2-7; 10 nucleotides match TRBD2. V shed 0 bases and J 7 bases; nucleotides not matched to a gene: 7. CDR3 length equals 15 residues. Germline V lookup: CDR1 SGDLS, CDR2 YYNGEE. In DNA, the CDR3 is TGTGCCAGCAGCGTAGCGACTAGCGGGTACAATGAGCAGTACTTC. As protein: CASSVATSGYNEQYF.

The genes are TRBV6-6 and TRBJ1-6; D might be TRBD1 (5 bases). CDR3 length: 16 amino acids. Trimming removed 6 bases from V and 5 bases from J, with 17 bases in between. CDR1 and CDR2 from the germline V gene are MNHNY and SVGAGI (reference sequence). CDR3 sequence: CASSPPGQGDNSPLHF. CDR3 DNA: TGTGCCAGCAGCCCTCCCGGGCAGGGTGATAATTCACCCCTCCACTTT.

V and J are TRBV6-2 or TRBV6-3 and TRBJ1-2, with a possible D match to TRBD1 (5 bases). From germline, CDR1 is MNHEY and CDR2 SVGEGT. With 7 bases removed from V and 7 bases from J, the gap between germline ends came to 16 bases. The CDR3 totals 13 residues. The CDR3 protein is CASTERRAGGYTF. The CDR3 nucleotides are TGTGCCAGCACCGAACGCAGGGCTGGTGGCTACACCTTC.

The chain joins TRBV5-6 to TRBJ2-1, with TRBD1 as a possible D gene (6 bases). CDR3 length: 16 residues. Trimming took off 1 base at V and 9 bases at J, with 20 bases between the two ends. From germline, CDR1 is SGHDT and CDR2 YYEEEE. CDR3 in DNA: TGTGCCAGCAGCTTGTTTCGGTCCAACCGAGGGGGTGAGCAGTTCTTC. This translates into CASSLFRSNRGGEQFF.

This chain links TRBV28 with TRBJ1-2, with unresolved D. Germline loops: CDR1 MDHEN, CDR2 SYDVKM. Trimming stripped 2 bases from V and 8 bases from J, with 12 bases between. The CDR3 is 13 residues long. The CDR3: CASSLTVRRGYTF. The CDR3 region has the DNA TGTGCCAGCAGTTTAACGGTGAGAAGGGGCTACACCTTC.

Remarks on this clonotype: The junction shows a germline mismatch at one end, possibly a read error. This chain links TRBV20-1 with TRBJ2-3; D may correspond to TRBD1 or TRBD2 (5 bases each). This CDR3 has 15 residues. Germline V gives CDR1 DFQATT, CDR2 SNEGSKA (reference sequence). The CDR3, as DNA: TGCACTGCTAGAGATTTGGCCGGGACCACAGATACGCAGTATTTT. This codes for CTARDLAGTTDTQYF.

V and J are TRBV29-1 and TRBJ1-1, with a possible D match to TRBD1 (6 bases). CDR3 length: 12 residues. With 7 bases removed from V and 0 bases from J, the gap between germline ends came to 9 bases. CDR1 is SQVTM and CDR2 is ANQGSEA in the germline V gene. In DNA form, the CDR3 reads TGCAGCGGTGGACAGTTGAACACTGAAGCTTTCTTT. It codes for CSGGQLNTEAFF.

The gene calls are TRBV20-1 and TRBJ2-2; tentatively, D is TRBD2 (5 bases). Germline loops: CDR1 DFQATT, CDR2 SNEGSKA (reference sequence). This CDR3 spans 15 amino acids. V gave up 6 bases and J gave up 0 bases, with 14 bases separating them. The DNA for the CDR3 is TGCAGTGCCCGGCTAGCCCACGCGAACACCGGGGAGCTGTTTTTT. This codes for CSARLAHANTGELFF.